This T cell receptor beta chain stems from a study of T cell responses to AZD1222 COVID-19 vaccine. Notes on the study in general: Spike regions recognized by vaccine-associated CD4 TCRs spanned the protein, led by 160-218 and 743-854. Clonal diversity was possibly underestimated, and the donors were mostly white British, with more females. An increase in Spike-specific TCR breadth and depth was observed after two AZD1222 doses.

Sequencing used immunoSEQ multiplex PCR; TCRdb keeps in-frame clones, though not all of them. The sample records around 130,000 clones, 92% being singletons. Germline CDR1 and CDR2: KGHDR and SFDVKD. V gave up 3 bases and J gave up 1 base; unmatched junction bases: 5. The CDR3 sequence is 16 residues long. A note on this clone: Its antigen remains unidentified.

Second-dose timings of about 4 or about 12 weeks were pooled. The sequences come from peripheral blood, collected 28 days after the second AZD1222 dose. This TCR derives from an adult who received the AZD1222 COVID-19 vaccine. V gene TRBV24-1 combines with J gene TRBJ1-3, with 7 nucleotides matching TRBD1. For the CDR3, the DNA is TGTGCCACCAGTGATGCGACAGGGCGGTCTGGAAACACCATATATTTT. Its protein is CATSDATGRSGNTIYF.